Below, 20 T cell receptor beta chains from the same sample are listed, as sequenced in a study of blood T cell repertoires in COVID-19. Generated by immunoSEQ multiplex PCR, the TCRdb table keeps only in-frame clones and is missing some. The table has hundreds of thousands of clones, around 87% seen once. The specimen sequenced was PBMCs or T cells enriched from blood (not recorded which). The receptors derive from a woman aged 18-29 years who had recovered from COVID-19.

This clone appeared a few times. V and J are TRBV15 and TRBJ2-7, with D perhaps TRBD2 (6 bases). V dropped 0 bases and J dropped 2 bases, with 14 bases sitting between them. The length of the CDR3 is 16 residues. CDR1 and CDR2 (germline): LNHNV, YYDKDF (reference sequence). Here the CDR3 DNA reads TGTGCCACCAGCAGAGATCATTCGGGGGTCGCCTACGAGCAGTACTTC. It yields the protein CATSRDHSGVAYEQYF. Combining the CDR3 with reference TRBV15 and TRBJ2-7 gives the whole variable domain DAMVIQNPRYQVTQFGKPVTLSCSQTLNHNVMYWYQQKSSQAPKLLFHYYDKDFNNEADTPDNFQSRRPNTSFCFLDIRSPGLGDTAMYLCATSRDHSGVAYEQYFGPGTRLTVT.

J is TRBJ1-2 and V is TRBV5-6; no clear D. Trimming took off 4 bases at V and 1 base at J, with 14 bases between the two ends. The CDR3 is 15 residues long. Germline V gene sequence: CDR1 SGHDT, CDR2 YYEEEE. CDR3: CASSPVGSGNYGYTF. CDR3 in DNA: TGTGCCAGCAGCCCTGTTGGGTCGGGTAACTATGGCTACACCTTC. Full variable domain (outside the CDR3, taken from reference TRBV5-6 and TRBJ1-2): DAGVTQSPTHLIKTRGQQVTLRCSPKSGHDTVSWYQQALGQGPQFIFQYYEEEERQRGNFPDRFSGHQFPNYSSELNVNALLLGDSALYLCASSPVGSGNYGYTFGSGTRLTVV.

The chain has TRBV6-5 and TRBJ1-3, with D possibly matching TRBD1 (5 bases). The CDR3 loop spans 15 amino acids. V lost 5 bases and J lost 4, with 15 bases in between. The germline gives CDR1 MNHEY, CDR2 SVGAGI. For the CDR3, the DNA is TGTGCCAGCAGTACCACAGGCGCCGGGGGAAACACCATATATTTT. This sequence encodes CASSTTGAGGNTIYF.

The chain employs TRBV2 and TRBJ2-7; TRBD1 matches 7 bases. After removal of 10 bases from V and 1 base from J, the junction contained 7 bases not matched to a gene. The CDR3 length is 13 residues. Germline values: CDR1 SNHLY, CDR2 FYNNEI. The CDR3 bases are TGTGCCACCACCGGGACAGATTCCTACGAGCAGTACTTC. It is translated as CATTGTDSYEQYF. Full variable domain (outside the CDR3, taken from reference TRBV2 and TRBJ2-7): EPEVTQTPSHQVTQMGQEVILRCVPISNHLYFYWYRQILGQKVEFLVSFYNNEISEKSEIFDDQFSVERPDGSNFTLKIRSTKLEDSAMYFCATTGTDSYEQYFGPGTRLTVT.

This chain connects TRBV29-1 to TRBJ1-2; TRBD1 aligns across 8 bases. V lost 7 bases to trimming and J lost 4 bases; unmatched junction nucleotides: 5. Germline V gene data show CDR1 as SQVTM and CDR2 as ANQGSEA. This CDR3 is built from 12 residues. Here the CDR3 reads CSAQGAGYGYTF. CDR3 DNA: TGCAGCGCCCAGGGGGCAGGCTATGGCTACACCTTC.

This chain links TRBV5-1 with TRBJ2-7, with TRBD2 identical over 8 bases. The CDR3 length is 15 residues. CDR1 is SGHRS and CDR2 is YFSETQ in the germline V gene. V gave up 4 bases and J gave up 5 bases; unmatched junction bases: 11. CDR3 amino acids: CASSRSGGQGNEQYF. The CDR3, as DNA: TGCGCCAGCAGCCGAAGCGGGGGCCAGGGGAACGAGCAGTACTTC.

In its sample, this clone was seen once. This sequence joins TRBV18 and TRBJ2-1, with 7 positions matching TRBD2. Germline V gene sequence: CDR1 KGHSH, CDR2 LQKENI. The length of the CDR3 is 15 residues. With 4 bases clipped from V and 4 bases from J, the junction kept 7 bases outside the gene matches. For the CDR3, the DNA is TGTGCCAGCTCACAAGATCGGGGGGAATACAATGAGCAGTTCTTC. Its protein product is CASSQDRGEYNEQFF.

This chain uses TRBV5-8 with TRBJ1-4, with a tentative D call TRBD1 (6 bases). This CDR3 spans 16 amino acids. Trimming cost V 3 bases and J 0 bases, with 12 bases left between them. Germline CDR1 reads SGHTS; CDR2 reads YDEGEE. In nucleotides, the CDR3 is TGTGCCAGCAGCTACGGACAGTTACCAACTAATGAAAAACTGTTTTTT. It codes for CASSYGQLPTNEKLFF.

This clone was seen a few times. The chain links TRBV9 to TRBJ1-2; TRBD1 matches at 9 bases. The germline V gene has CDR1 SGDLS and CDR2 YYNGEE. This CDR3 is built from 16 residues. J lost 6 bases, V lost 4 bases, and 13 bases had no gene match. DNA for the CDR3: TGTGCCAGCAGCACGCGAGATCCCGGGACAGGGAATGGCTACACCTTC. Translated: CASSTRDPGTGNGYTF.

In nucleotides, the CDR3 is TGTGCCAGCAGTCCGACAGTGAACACTGAAGCTTTCTTT. Encoded protein: CASSPTVNTEAFF. The chain employs TRBV11-3 and TRBJ1-1, with D tentatively TRBD1 (5 bases). Germline V gene data show CDR1 as SGHNT and CDR2 as YENEEA. V dropped 6 bases and J dropped 0 bases, with 8 bases sitting between them. CDR3 size: 13 residues.

The rearrangement links TRBV6-1 to TRBJ1-1; 8 bases fit TRBD1. This CDR3 has 16 residues. V gave up 3 bases and J gave up 0 bases; unmatched junction bases: 6. Germline CDR1 reads MNHNS; CDR2 reads SASEGT. The DNA of the CDR3 is TGTGCCAGCAGTGAGGACAGGGATAAGATGAACACTGAAGCTTTCTTT. This translates into CASSEDRDKMNTEAFF.

The J gene is TRBJ2-7, the V gene TRBV11-1, with 7 nucleotides matching TRBD1. The V and J ends lost 7 bases and 2 bases, in that order; junction bases with no gene match: 8. The length of the CDR3 is 14 residues. Looked up from germline, CDR1 is SGHAT and CDR2 is FQDESV (reference sequence). The CDR3 loop reads CASKQGQAAYEQYF. The CDR3 region has the DNA TGTGCCAGCAAACAAGGACAGGCAGCCTACGAGCAGTACTTC. The full variable domain, its missing parts supplied by reference TRBV11-1 and TRBJ2-7, is EAEVAQSPRYKITEKSQAVAFWCDPISGHATLYWYRQILGQGPELLVQFQDESVVDDSQLPKDRFSAERLKGVDSTLKIQPAELGDSAMYLCASKQGQAAYEQYFGPGTRLTVT.

This chain links TRBV4-2 with TRBJ2-3; 10 bases are shared with TRBD2. CDR1 and CDR2 (germline): LGHNA, YNFKEQ. V shed 3 bases and J 8 bases; nucleotides not matched to a gene: 8. The CDR3 is made up of 15 amino acids. CDR3 sequence reads: CASSHSAGGLATQYF. The CDR3 bases are TGTGCCAGCAGCCATTCAGCGGGGGGGCTTGCTACGCAGTATTTT.

V usage is TRBV19 and J usage is TRBJ1-5; 8 nucleotides line up with TRBD1. CDR3 length equals 15 residues. Trimming at V came to 6 bases and at J to 2 bases, leaving 6 bases not matched to a gene. Looked up from germline, CDR1 is LNHDA and CDR2 is SQIVND (reference sequence). The CDR3 bases are TGTGCCAGTAGAGTTGACAGGGGAGGCAATCAGCCCCAGCATTTT. Its translation: CASRVDRGGNQPQHF.

V is TRBV24-1 and J is TRBJ2-1; D may be TRBD2 (5 bases). Germline CDR1 KGHDR, CDR2 SFDVKD. This CDR3 region has 16 residues. Trimming removed 4 bases from V and 0 bases from J, with 12 bases in between. The chain's CDR3 is CATSDHGLLSYNEQFF. The DNA for the CDR3 is TGTGCCACCAGTGACCATGGACTCCTCTCCTACAATGAGCAGTTCTTC.

V is TRBV15 and J is TRBJ2-4; D unresolved. Germline lookup yields CDR1 LNHNV and CDR2 YYDKDF (reference sequence). This CDR3 is 13 amino acids long. V was clipped by 1 base and J by 6 bases, with 7 bases between them. CDR3 nucleotides: TGTGCCACCAGCAGAGTACGAGCAAACATTCAGTACTTC. Protein sequence: CATSRVRANIQYF.

The rearrangement joins TRBV24-1 to TRBJ2-3; possible D gene TRBD2, 5 bases. Between the trimmed V and J ends, which lost 4 bases and 5 bases, there was a span of 15 bases. The CDR3 runs to 15 residues. The germline V gene encodes CDR1 KGHDR and CDR2 SFDVKD. In DNA form, the CDR3 reads TGTGCCACCAGTGACCCCCTAGAAGGAGGAGATACGCAGTATTTT. It yields the protein CATSDPLEGGDTQYF.

This chain uses TRBV5-1 with TRBJ1-1; TRBD1 agrees at 9 bases. This CDR3 spans 17 amino acids. In germline, CDR1 is SGHRS, CDR2 YFSETQ. V shed 3 bases, J shed 0 bases, and the junction held 9 bases outside the gene matches. Here the CDR3 reads CASSSGTGTSMNTEAFF. CDR3 nucleotide sequence: TGCGCCAGCAGCTCCGGGACAGGGACCTCTATGAACACTGAAGCTTTCTTT.

This rearrangement joins TRBV7-9 to TRBJ2-5, with TRBD2 as a possible D gene (5 bases). Germline V gene data show CDR1 as SEHNR and CDR2 as FQNEAQ (reference sequence). Trimming removed 2 bases at V and 5 bases at J, with 6 bases between. The CDR3 runs to 12 residues. The CDR3 DNA reads as TGTGCCAGCAGCTTATCGGGGGAGACCCAGTACTTC. Translating gives CASSLSGETQYF.

The genes are TRBV27 and TRBJ1-6, with 7 bases that match TRBD1. The germline CDR1 and CDR2 sequences are MNHEY and SMNVEV (reference sequence). After removal of 5 bases from V and 6 bases from J, the junction contained 10 bases not matched to a gene. The CDR3 is 16 residues long. CDR3 amino acids: CASSVTTGMVNSPLHF. Written as DNA, the CDR3 is TGTGCCAGCAGTGTTACGACAGGGATGGTTAATTCACCCCTCCACTTT.